This T cell receptor beta chain comes out of a study of CXCR3-negative and CXCR3-positive naive CD8 T cells. Across the whole study: With about 1.5 +/- 0.3 million reads per library, the TRB reads numbered around 150 million in total. Whole-study findings and limits: CXCR3-positive naive cells carried more hydrophobic TRB CDR3s than CXCR3-negative ones. Naive CXCR3-positive and CXCR3-negative cells shared similar TRBV-TRBJ usage, unlike memory cells. Fresh PBMCs served for most assays, and CXCR3 expression fell partially after cryopreservation.

A word on this clonotype: The antigen is not known.

Germline V gene data show CDR1 as WSHSY and CDR2 as SAAADI. The CDR3 has 18 amino acids. It was by 5' RACE with UMI labels that the TRB cDNA libraries were prepared. For each CDR3 protein, TCRdb gives one entry from its re-call of the 5' RACE reads, without DNA. The listing contains 100,000 to 150,000 distinct CDR3 sequences. This chain connects TRBV10-2 to TRBJ2-1; TCRdb's assignment of TRBD2 cannot be checked, as there is no DNA. The sequenced sample consisted of naive CXCR3- CD8+ T cells from blood. The subset denotes: CD45RO-CCR7+CD27+CD95- naive CD8+ T cells lacking CXCR3 (TNR3-). The receptor was derived from a human donor in good health. Some clones in this sample may be carry-over from other donors' samples. The CDR3 here is CASSEWGGLAVSYNEQFF.